The clone carrying this TCR beta chain is judged medium-sized. The data were taken from a study of relationships among human T cell subsets. Semiquantitative ARM-PCR amplified T cell receptor alpha and beta CDR3 regions from mRNA. ARM-PCR used tagged nested gene-specific primers, then communal superprimers for exponential amplification. MiXCR was run by TCRdb on the multiplex PCR reads, yielding one entry per CDR3 protein. The sample has 13,000 or so distinct CDR3 sequences, roughly 62% seen once; the top ten hold 25% to 30%. Germline CDR1 MGHDK, CDR2 SYGVNS. The length of the CDR3 is 15 residues. V was trimmed by 3 bases and J by 0 bases, leaving 6 bases between them. Bead selections for CD25, CD56 and CD294 left a flow-through collected as Th1 cells.

The sequenced sample was CD4+ Th1 cells sorted from blood. V is TRBV25-1 and J is TRBJ1-6; D uncertain. The receptor comes from a man aged 40-50 years in good health. CDR3 residues: CASSDMGSYNSPLHF. In DNA, the CDR3 is TGTGCCAGCAGTGATATGGGCTCCTATAATTCACCCCTCCACTTT.